This T cell receptor beta chain came from a study of graft-versus-host responses after intestinal transplantation. Study details: Tacrolimus and steroids were given for around three years to all recipients after anti-thymocyte globulin induction.

Sequencing was performed with immunoSEQ multiplex PCR; in TCRdb, only in-frame clones are kept and a portion is missing. The sample records 7,000 to 9,000 clones, almost 70% being singletons. Researchers processed graft tissue to release intraepithelial and lamina propria lymphocytes. Germline V gene sequence: CDR1 MGHRA, CDR2 YSYEKL. This CDR3 is 15 amino acids long. The V and J ends lost 4 bases and 1 base respectively, with 13 bases between them. Sample: ileum tissue, taken roughly 240 days after intestinal transplantation. The receptor was isolated from a human patient who received an intestinal transplant, so some T cells may come from the graft donor. V gene TRBV4-1 combines with J gene TRBJ1-1, with TRBD1 as a possible D gene (5 bases). CDR3 nucleotide sequence: TGCGCCAGCAGCCCGTCTGCGACAGAGAACACTGAAGCTTTCTTT. Its translation is CASSPSATENTEAFF.